One sample yielded the 24 T cell receptor beta chains listed below, sequenced in a study of cytomegalovirus exposure and HLA in healthy donors. PCR involved 60 Vbeta and 13 Jbeta primers. Method: immunoSEQ multiplex PCR; TCRdb's copy keeps in-frame clones and lacks some. The sample carries over 150,000 clones, about 81% recorded once. Sequencing input: PBMCs. These receptors were collected from a woman aged 18 to 35 in good health and CMV-seronegative.

This clone appeared once. The J gene is TRBJ1-1, the V gene TRBV4-1, with TRBD1 matching over 11 bases. Trimming took 4 bases from V and 6 from J; bases not matched to a gene: 4. The CDR3 totals 14 residues. The germline V gene encodes CDR1 MGHRA and CDR2 YSYEKL. CDR3 coding DNA: TGCGCCAGCAGCCGGACAGGGGGCTTGGCTGAAGCTTTCTTT. Translated, it gives CASSRTGGLAEAFF.

The chain recombines TRBV5-1 with TRBJ1-6; 7 positions agree with TRBD1. The length of the CDR3 is 14 residues. CDR1 and CDR2 (germline): SGHRS, YFSETQ. The J segment lost 6 bases and the V segment lost 4 bases, leaving 4 bases of the junction unmatched. The CDR3 sequence is CASSRDSVNSPLHF. CDR3 DNA: TGCGCCAGCAGCCGGGACAGTGTTAATTCACCCCTCCACTTT.

The gene calls are TRBV6-1 and TRBJ1-1; D is unresolved. V lost 4 bases, J lost 0 bases, and 6 bases lay in between. CDR3 length: 13 residues. CDR1 MNHNS and CDR2 SASEGT come from the germline V gene. The CDR3 DNA follows: TGTGCCAGCAGTGGGTACATGAACACTGAAGCTTTCTTT. Its protein product is CASSGYMNTEAFF.

This chain connects TRBV25-1 to TRBJ2-7; D perhaps matches TRBD2 (6 bases). The CDR3 spans 15 residues. V was pared by 2 bases and J by 4 bases, with 15 bases between. The germline CDR1 and CDR2 sequences are MGHDK and SYGVNS. The CDR3 DNA reads as TGTGCCAGCAGTGAAGGTTGGGCGGGATTATACGAGCAGTACTTC. Translating it yields CASSEGWAGLYEQYF.

The chain combines TRBV7-3 with TRBJ2-1; 12 nucleotides match TRBD2. The ends lost 5 bases at V and 8 bases at J; junction bases unmatched: 7. The CDR3 length is 15 residues. Germline CDR1 reads SGHTA; CDR2 reads FQGTGA. The chain's CDR3 is CASSLGTSGSDEQFF. The CDR3 DNA is TGTGCCAGCAGCCTCGGGACTAGCGGGTCCGATGAGCAGTTCTTC.

This chain uses TRBV7-9 with TRBJ2-1; the match to TRBD2 covers 10 bases. CDR1 and CDR2 (germline): SEHNR, FQNEAQ (reference sequence). This CDR3 region has 17 residues. V was pared by 6 bases and J by 3 bases, with 11 bases of the junction left unmatched. CDR3 protein: CASRPSVAGGFYNEQFF. As DNA, the CDR3 is TGTGCCAGCAGGCCCTCCGTAGCGGGAGGCTTCTACAATGAGCAGTTCTTC. Full variable domain (remainder filled in from reference TRBV7-9 and TRBJ2-1): DTGVSQNPRHKITKRGQNVTFRCDPISEHNRLYWYRQTLGQGPEFLTYFQNEAQLEKSRLLSDRFSAERPKGSFSTLEIQRTEQGDSAMYLCASRPSVAGGFYNEQFFGPGTRLTVL.

This clone was seen once. The V and J genes are TRBV5-8 and TRBJ1-1; D unresolved. Germline CDR1 SGHTS, CDR2 YDEGEE. The germline V and J ends were trimmed by 4 bases and 4 bases, with 17 bases remaining between them. The CDR3 spans 15 residues. The CDR3 reads CASSKTTRRGTEAFF. The CDR3, as DNA: TGTGCCAGCAGCAAAACGACCCGGCGGGGCACTGAAGCTTTCTTT.

This clone was detected a few times. The chain is built from TRBV11-2 and TRBJ2-1; D not certain. V was clipped by 3 bases and J by 4 bases, with 10 bases between them. The CDR3 totals 14 residues. CDR1 is SGHAT, CDR2 FQNNGV, per germline. For the CDR3, the DNA is TGTGCCAGCAGCTTGACAATGGCTTACAATGAGCAGTTCTTC. Translating gives CASSLTMAYNEQFF.

The V gene is TRBV7-9, the J gene TRBJ1-6, with D tentatively TRBD1 (5 bases). V lost 3 bases, J lost 9 bases, and 12 bases lay in between. CDR3 length: 14 amino acids. Germline CDR1 and CDR2: SEHNR and FQNEAQ (reference sequence). CDR3 DNA: TGTGCCAGCAGCTTCGGCAGGGAAACTTCACCCCTCCACTTT. It yields the protein CASSFGRETSPLHF.

This chain links TRBV29-1 with TRBJ2-7; 11 nucleotides agree with TRBD2. Per germline, CDR1 SQVTM and CDR2 ANQGSEA. V lost 6 bases, J lost 3 bases, and 16 bases stayed unmatched. This CDR3 has 17 residues. The CDR3 is CSVLPTDPGTSGYEQYF. The CDR3 DNA reads as TGCAGCGTACTACCGACAGATCCCGGGACTAGCGGCTACGAGCAGTACTTC.

The CDR3: CSVGKRGWADTQYF. CDR3 nucleotide sequence: TGCAGCGTTGGTAAGCGGGGATGGGCAGATACGCAGTATTTT. V is TRBV29-1 and J is TRBJ2-3, with 7 nucleotides matching TRBD2. With 4 bases clipped from V and 4 bases from J, the junction kept 8 bases outside the gene matches. Germline assignment: CDR1 SQVTM and CDR2 ANQGSEA. There are 14 residues in the CDR3.

This clone was counted once. The V gene is TRBV5-1, the J gene TRBJ2-3, with 8 bases that match TRBD2. CDR3 length equals 15 residues. Germline trimming cut 4 bases from V and 2 bases from J; bases unmatched to any gene: 6. Germline values: CDR1 SGHRS, CDR2 YFSETQ. CDR3 residues: CASSPGLGNTDTQYF. CDR3 nucleotides: TGCGCCAGCAGCCCGGGACTAGGTAACACAGATACGCAGTATTTT.

The chain has TRBV6-1 and TRBJ1-5; D not resolved. The CDR3 covers 15 residues. Trimming stripped 1 base from V and 2 bases from J, with 9 bases between. The germline V gene encodes CDR1 MNHNS and CDR2 SASEGT. The CDR3 bases are TGTGCCAGCAGTGAAGTAGACGAGGGCAATCAGCCCCAGCATTTT. Its protein product is CASSEVDEGNQPQHF.

This clone has just a few counts. The CDR3 coding sequence is TGTGCCAGCAGTGTACGCAGGGGGATGAACACTGAAGCTTTCTTT. This sequence encodes CASSVRRGMNTEAFF. This rearrangement joins TRBV6-1 to TRBJ1-1, with 7 bases matching TRBD1. Germline trimming cut 4 bases from V and 0 bases from J; bases unmatched to any gene: 5. The CDR3 extends over 15 amino acids. Per the germline V gene, CDR1 is MNHNS and CDR2 is SASEGT.

For the CDR3, the DNA is TGTGCCAGCTCACCAATTGGACTAGCGGGAATTACGAGCTCCTACAATGAGCAGTTCTTC. Translation: CASSPIGLAGITSSYNEQFF. The rearrangement links TRBV18 to TRBJ2-1; 12 bases align to TRBD2. The CDR3 covers 20 residues. The V gene end was trimmed by 2 bases and the J gene end by 0 bases; junction bases not matched to a gene: 11. Germline-derived CDR1 and CDR2 are KGHSH and LQKENI.

This chain's CDR3 is CASSTAGHNYGYTF. In DNA form, the CDR3 reads TGCGCCAGCAGTACGGCGGGGCATAACTATGGCTACACCTTC. The chain has TRBV5-1 and TRBJ1-2; D possibly corresponds to TRBD1 (5 bases). Trimming removed 5 bases from V and 1 base from J, with 12 bases in between. This CDR3 is 14 amino acids long. Germline CDR1 SGHRS, CDR2 YFSETQ. Looking up the rest from reference TRBV5-1 and TRBJ1-2 gives the full variable domain: KAGVTQTPRYLIKTRGQQVTLSCSPISGHRSVSWYQQTPGQGLQFLFEYFSETQRNKGNFPGRFSGRQFSNSRSEMNVSTLELGDSALYLCASSTAGHNYGYTFGSGTRLTVV.

About this clone: Sequence at one end of the junction differs from germline and may be a read error. The V call is TRBV28, the J call TRBJ1-2, with D uncertain. The CDR3 extends over 11 amino acids. Germline CDR1 MDHEN, CDR2 SYDVKM. CDR3 DNA: TGTGCCAGTAGTTCAATCCAAAAGCCTGTTTTC. This sequence encodes CASSSIQKPVF.

The chain carries TRBV18 and TRBJ1-1; no reliable D call. Germline CDR1 KGHSH, CDR2 LQKENI. V was cut by 2 bases and J by 11 bases, with 18 bases left in between. This CDR3 spans 14 amino acids. The CDR3 here is CASSPESFRGRAFF. In DNA, the CDR3 is TGTGCCAGCTCACCAGAGTCCTTCCGGGGAAGGGCTTTCTTT. Using reference TRBV18 and TRBJ1-1 for the parts outside the CDR3, the full variable domain is NAGVMQNPRHLVRRRGQEARLRCSPMKGHSHVYWYRQLPEEGLKFMVYLQKENIIDESGMPKERFSAEFPKEGPSILRIQQVVRGDSAAYFCASSPESFRGRAFFGQGTRLTVV.

V gene TRBV27 combines with J gene TRBJ1-1, with no clear D. Germline values: CDR1 MNHEY, CDR2 SMNVEV (reference sequence). V lost 2 bases and J lost 1, with 5 bases in between. This CDR3 spans 13 amino acids. The CDR3 DNA reads TGTGCCAGCAGTTTAGCCGGGAACACTGAAGCTTTCTTT. Its protein is CASSLAGNTEAFF.

The chain employs TRBV6-6 and TRBJ2-5; TRBD2 is a possible D gene (7 bases). CDR3 size: 13 residues. The V and J ends lost 2 bases and 5 bases respectively, with 9 bases between them. Per the germline V gene, CDR1 is MNHNY and CDR2 is SVGAGI (reference sequence). Here the CDR3 DNA reads TGTGCCAGCAGTTACGAGGGGGGGGAGACCCAGTACTTC. Translated, it gives CASSYEGGETQYF.

This rearrangement joins TRBV18 to TRBJ2-7; 7 bases are a match to TRBD1. Germline-derived CDR1 and CDR2 are KGHSH and LQKENI. The length of the CDR3 is 12 residues. V shed 4 bases, J shed 7 bases, and the junction held 4 bases outside the gene matches. CDR3 DNA sequence: TGTGCCAGCTCACTCCCAGGGGGAGAGCAGTACTTC. Protein sequence: CASSLPGGEQYF.

J is TRBJ2-5 and V is TRBV5-1, with D hard to call. Germline lookup yields CDR1 SGHRS and CDR2 YFSETQ. V dropped 0 bases and J dropped 2 bases, with 8 bases sitting between them. The CDR3 spans 14 residues. CDR3 sequence reads: CASSLAGWQETQYF. The DNA for the CDR3 is TGCGCCAGCAGCTTGGCGGGTTGGCAAGAGACCCAGTACTTC.

The rearrangement uses TRBV7-9 and TRBJ1-5; no definite D call. Germline V CDR1 and CDR2: SEHNR, FQNEAQ (reference sequence). There are 15 residues in the CDR3. Trimming shortened V by 1 base and J by 3 bases, and 10 bases separated the two germline ends. The CDR3 region has the DNA TGTGCCAGCAGCTTAGGGGTCGGGGTCAATCAGCCCCAGCATTTT. It encodes CASSLGVGVNQPQHF.

In DNA, the CDR3 is TGTGCCAGCAGTCCTCCGGGACAGGGGTTGCAGCCCCAGCATTTT. Translated, it gives CASSPPGQGLQPQHF. This chain uses TRBV6-6 with TRBJ1-5; 10 bases are shared with TRBD1. The CDR3 extends over 15 amino acids. The germline V gene encodes CDR1 MNHNY and CDR2 SVGAGI (reference sequence). V dropped 5 bases and J dropped 7; count of bases not matched to a gene: 8.